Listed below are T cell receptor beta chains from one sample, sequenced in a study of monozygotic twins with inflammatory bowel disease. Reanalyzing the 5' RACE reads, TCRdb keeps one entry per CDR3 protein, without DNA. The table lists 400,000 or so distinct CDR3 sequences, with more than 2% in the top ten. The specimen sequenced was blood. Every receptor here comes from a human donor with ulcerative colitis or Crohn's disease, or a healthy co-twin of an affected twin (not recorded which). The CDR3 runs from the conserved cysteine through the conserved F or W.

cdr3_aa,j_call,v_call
CASSLAALGSPLHF,TRBJ1-6,TRBV7-2
CASSPISGGRKDTQYF,TRBJ2-3,TRBV6-1
CASSDGSNYGYTF,TRBJ1-2,TRBV5-1
CASSLTNQQNQPQHF,TRBJ1-5,TRBV7-2
CASTSRENTEAFF,TRBJ1-1,TRBV12-3/TRBV12-4
CASSIRQGNLGPNTEAFF,TRBJ1-1,TRBV5-6
CASSQGPPQGSSGNTIYF,TRBJ1-3,TRBV4-1
CASSFRSTGELFF,TRBJ2-2,TRBV7-2
CASSTGIRTDTQYF,TRBJ2-3,TRBV6-1
CAISLGATGELFF,TRBJ2-2,TRBV10-3
CASSPTGAVSNQPQHF,TRBJ1-5,TRBV5-5
CASSLVQGRDTGVLFF,TRBJ2-2,TRBV7-2
CASSGGRGVRNEAFF,TRBJ1-1,TRBV6-1
CASSPRTSGAAEKLFF,TRBJ1-4,TRBV18
CASSLVQTELFF,TRBJ1-1,TRBV18
CATSRDRGAKTQYF,TRBJ2-5,TRBV15
CASSSTGTGMDYGYTF,TRBJ1-2,TRBV5-1
CASSQVSSGTTYNEQFF,TRBJ2-1,TRBV4-1
CASSWDRDVIYGYTF,TRBJ1-2,TRBV27
CASSQRAGSGTEAFF,TRBJ1-1,TRBV3-1
CASSLGGTGGNTIYF,TRBJ1-3,TRBV28
CASSYLGRDIQYF,TRBJ2-4,TRBV5-5
CASSATPGQLNEKLFF,TRBJ1-4,TRBV5-1
CATSGGTLNEKLFF,TRBJ1-4,TRBV10-3
CASSGQGRNTEAFF,TRBJ1-1,TRBV18
CSATGEGYEQYF,TRBJ2-7,TRBV20-1
CASSEEARGARRGYTF,TRBJ1-2,TRBV2
CASSFPSKSNEQFF,TRBJ2-1,TRBV12-3/TRBV12-4
CSVGQGVLSEAFF,TRBJ1-1,TRBV29-1
CASSLAANEQFF,TRBJ2-1,TRBV12-3/TRBV12-4
CASSLTGDNNEQFF,TRBJ2-1,TRBV5-6
CSAPDRLSNQPQHF,TRBJ1-5,TRBV20-1